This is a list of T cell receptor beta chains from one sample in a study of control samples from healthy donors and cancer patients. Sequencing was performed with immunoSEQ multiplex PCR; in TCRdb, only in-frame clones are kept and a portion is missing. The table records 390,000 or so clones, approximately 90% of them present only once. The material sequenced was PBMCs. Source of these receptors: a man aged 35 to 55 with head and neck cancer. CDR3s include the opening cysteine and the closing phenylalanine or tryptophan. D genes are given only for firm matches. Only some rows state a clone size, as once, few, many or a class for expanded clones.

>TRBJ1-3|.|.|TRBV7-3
CASSPAGGNTIYF
TGTGCCAGCAGCCCGGCCGGTGGAAACACCATATATTTT
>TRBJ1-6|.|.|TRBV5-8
CASSLGEGNSPLHF
TGTGCCAGCAGCTTGGGGGAGGGAAACTCACCCCTCCACTTT
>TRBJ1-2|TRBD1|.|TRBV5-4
CASKGGTGLEYGYTF
TGTGCCAGCAAGGGCGGGACAGGGCTCGAGTATGGCTACACCTTC
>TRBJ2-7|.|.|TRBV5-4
CASSLGRYPSSYEQYF
TGTGCCAGCAGCTTGGGACGGTACCCGAGCTCCTACGAGCAGTACTTC
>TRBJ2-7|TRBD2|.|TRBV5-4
CASSLGLAGGSSYEQYF
TGTGCCAGCAGCTTAGGACTAGCGGGGGGATCCTCCTACGAGCAGTACTTC
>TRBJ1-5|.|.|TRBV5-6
CASSLGGPSLQPQHF
TGTGCCAGCAGCTTGGGGGGTCCGAGCCTTCAGCCCCAGCATTTT
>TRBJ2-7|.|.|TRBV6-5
CASSYSREDYEQYF
TGTGCCAGCAGTTACTCCAGGGAGGACTACGAGCAGTACTTC
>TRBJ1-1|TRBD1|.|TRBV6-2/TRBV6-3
CASSSAAPSGGSTEAFF
TGTGCCAGCAGTTCGGCCGCTCCCTCAGGGGGCTCCACTGAAGCTTTCTTT
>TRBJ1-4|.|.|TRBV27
CASRGPLGEKLFF
TGTGCCAGCCGAGGGCCCTTAGGGGAAAAACTGTTTTTT
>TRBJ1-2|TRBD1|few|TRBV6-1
CASSEGQGLSSGYTF
TGTGCCAGCAGTGAAGGACAGGGGCTCTCGTCTGGCTACACCTTC
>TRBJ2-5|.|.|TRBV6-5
CASSKTEQFGETQYF
TGTGCCAGCAGCAAAACGGAACAGTTCGGGGAGACCCAGTACTTC
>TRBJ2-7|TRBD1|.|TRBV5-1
CASSVGQAYEQYF
TGCGCCAGCAGCGTGGGACAGGCCTACGAGCAGTACTTC
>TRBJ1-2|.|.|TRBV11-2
CASSLDSNYGYTF
TGTGCCAGCAGCCTGGACAGCAACTATGGCTACACCTTC
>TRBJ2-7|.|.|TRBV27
CASSFAAASYEQYF
TGTGCCAGCAGTTTTGCGGCAGCCTCCTACGAGCAGTACTTC
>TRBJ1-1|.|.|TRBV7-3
CASSDSRAFF
TGTGCCAGCAGCGACAGCCGAGCTTTCTTT
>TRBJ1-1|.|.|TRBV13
CASSLPTSKGEAFF
TGTGCCAGCAGTCTACCGACATCGAAGGGTGAAGCTTTCTTT
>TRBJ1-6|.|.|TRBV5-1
CASSHEQGRSPLHF
TGCGCCAGCAGCCATGAACAGGGTCGGTCACCCCTCCACTTT
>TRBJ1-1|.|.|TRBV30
CAWSAFSQGSMNTEAFF
TGTGCCTGGAGTGCTTTTAGTCAGGGATCTATGAACACTGAAGCTTTCTTT
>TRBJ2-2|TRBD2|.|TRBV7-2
CASSPRGGGFNTGELFF
TGTGCCAGCAGCCCTAGGGGCGGGGGGTTTAACACCGGGGAGCTGTTTTTT
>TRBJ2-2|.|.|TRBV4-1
CASSQAKGGWQNTGELFF
TGCGCCAGCAGCCAAGCGAAGGGTGGGTGGCAGAACACCGGGGAGCTGTTTTTT
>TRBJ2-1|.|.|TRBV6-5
CASIKDRISYNEQFF
TGTGCCAGCATAAAGGACCGCATCTCCTACAATGAGCAGTTCTTC
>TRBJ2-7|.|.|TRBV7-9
CASSPPRGGLEQYF
TGTGCCAGCAGCCCTCCCCGCGGGGGCCTCGAGCAGTACTTC
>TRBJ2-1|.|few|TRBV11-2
CASSSLGVIIGNEQFF
TGTGCCAGCAGCTCCCTAGGGGTAATAATAGGCAATGAGCAGTTCTTC
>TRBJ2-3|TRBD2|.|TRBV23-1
CASSQPTPGTSGGPSTDTQYF
TGCGCCAGCAGTCAACCCACCCCAGGGACTAGCGGGGGCCCCAGCACAGATACGCAGTATTTT
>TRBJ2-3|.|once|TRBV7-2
CASSLMVPTATTDTQYF
TGTGCCAGCAGCTTAATGGTCCCCACGGCTACGACAGATACGCAGTATTTT
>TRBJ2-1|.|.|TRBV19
CASSRGETYNEQFF
TGTGCCAGTAGCCGGGGAGAAACCTACAATGAGCAGTTCTTC
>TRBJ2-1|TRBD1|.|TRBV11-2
CASSPLTGAYNEQFF
TGTGCCAGCAGCCCCTTGACAGGGGCCTACAATGAGCAGTTCTTC
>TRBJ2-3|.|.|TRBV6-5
CASSPEYRGTQYF
TGTGCCAGCAGCCCGGAGTACAGAGGTACGCAGTATTTT
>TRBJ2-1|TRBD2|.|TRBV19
CASSIPSGDPYNEQFF
TGTGCCAGTAGTATCCCTAGCGGGGACCCTTACAATGAGCAGTTCTTC
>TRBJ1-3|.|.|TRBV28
CASTLLPAGNTIYF
TGTGCCAGCACCCTCCTCCCGGCTGGAAACACCATATATTTT
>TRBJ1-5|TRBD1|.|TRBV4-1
CASSQDHRGPNQPQHF
TGCGCCAGCAGCCAAGATCACAGGGGACCTAATCAGCCCCAGCATTTT
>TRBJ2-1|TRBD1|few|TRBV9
CASSTTRTGYHEQFF
TGTGCCAGCAGCACCACCCGGACAGGGTATCATGAGCAGTTCTTC
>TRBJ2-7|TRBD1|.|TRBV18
CASSPTTQGYEQYF
TGTGCCAGCTCACCGACTACACAGGGGTACGAGCAGTACTTC
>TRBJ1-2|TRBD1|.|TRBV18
CASSPATGVVSYGYTF
TGTGCCAGCTCACCAGCCACAGGGGTTGTCTCCTATGGCTACACCTTC
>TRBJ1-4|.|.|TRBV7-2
CASSLGPTNEKLFF
TGTGCCAGCAGCTTAGGTCCAACTAATGAAAAACTGTTTTTT
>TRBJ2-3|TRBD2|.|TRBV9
CASSVARTSGGAADTQYF
TGTGCCAGCAGCGTAGCTAGGACTAGCGGGGGGGCCGCAGATACGCAGTATTTT
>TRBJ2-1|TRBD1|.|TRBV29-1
CSFRQGANEQFF
TGCAGCTTCCGGCAGGGGGCGAATGAGCAGTTCTTC
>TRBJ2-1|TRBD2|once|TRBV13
CASSTGTSDADEQFF
TGTGCCAGCAGCACCGGGACTAGCGATGCGGATGAGCAGTTCTTC
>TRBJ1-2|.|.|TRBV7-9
CASSLGGVGYGYTF
TGTGCCAGCAGCTTAGGAGGGGTTGGCTATGGCTACACCTTC
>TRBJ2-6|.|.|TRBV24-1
CATSRASGANVLTF
TGTGCCACCAGCAGAGCTTCTGGGGCCAACGTCCTGACTTTC
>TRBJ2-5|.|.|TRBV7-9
CASSSHEWPQYF
TGTGCCAGCAGCTCCCACGAGTGGCCCCAGTACTTC
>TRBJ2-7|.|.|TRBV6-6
CASSYGARYEQYF
TGTGCCAGCAGTTACGGGGCCAGATACGAGCAGTACTTC
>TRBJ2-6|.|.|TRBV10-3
CAISESGSSGANVLTF
TGTGCCATCAGTGAGTCAGGCAGCTCTGGGGCCAACGTCCTGACTTTC
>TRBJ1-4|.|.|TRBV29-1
CSVEDPGGRQKLFF
TGCAGCGTTGAAGACCCGGGGGGTCGGCAAAAACTGTTTTTT
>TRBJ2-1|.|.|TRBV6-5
CASRRGDSLYNEQFF
TGTGCCAGCAGGAGGGGGGACAGCCTTTACAATGAGCAGTTCTTC
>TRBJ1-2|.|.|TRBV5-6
CASSLGGSRMGGYTF
TGTGCCAGCAGCTTAGGGGGTTCGCGGATGGGAGGCTACACCTTC
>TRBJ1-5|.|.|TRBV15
CATSEGTQPQHF
TGTGCCACCAGCGAAGGGACTCAGCCCCAGCATTTT